Described below is a single T cell receptor (beta chain) sequence and its context. The target antigen is unknown. Each of the donors was a healthy adult who was HIV-negative and had not had a recent acute infection or vaccination. The sample comes from a study of shared clonotypes between healthy human individuals. For the study at large: Participating donors consisted of a couple of women and a few men aged 18 to 49.

The table came from immunoSEQ multiplex PCR; TCRdb's copy has only in-frame clones and leaves some out. The profile shows roughly 2 million clones, 85% to 95% of them singletons. Whole-study findings and limits: An effect of sequencing depth on clonotype sharing among donors was expected.

The CDR3 is 13 amino acids. Germline assignment: CDR1 SQVTM and CDR2 ANQGSEA. V shed 5 bases, J shed 2 bases, and the junction held 3 bases outside the gene matches. The clonotype originates from a man aged 18 to 29 in good health. What was sequenced was naive CD4+ T cells sorted from blood. As for subset: CD45RA+ positively selected. V gene TRBV29-1 combines with J gene TRBJ2-3; 8 nucleotides match TRBD2. DNA of the CDR3: TGCAGCGTTCTAGCGGGTAACACAGATACGCAGTATTTT. Translated, it gives CSVLAGNTDTQYF.